Below are 8 T cell receptor beta chains sequenced from a single sample in a study of cytomegalovirus exposure and HLA in healthy donors. The PCR used 60 Vbeta and 13 Jbeta primers. TCRdb keeps only in-frame clones here, not all; method: immunoSEQ multiplex PCR. The table lists 120,000 or so clones, around 85% of them singletons, with about 1.8% in the top ten. Specimen: PBMCs. The receptor source for this set is a man aged 35 to 55 in good health and CMV-seronegative.

Worth noting for this clone: At one end, the junction sequence differs from germline, possibly due to a read error. The sample contains more than one DNA sequence encoding this CDR3. The chain carries TRBV5-6 and TRBJ1-6; TRBD1 matches at 8 bases. This CDR3 contains 17 residues. CDR1 and CDR2 (germline): SGHDT, YYEEEE. CDR3 DNA sequence: TGTGCCAGCAGCCCACCCGGACAGGGCTTCCATAACTCACCCCTCCACTTT. Its protein is CASSPPGQGFHNSPLHF.

The CDR3 loop reads CASSYSNIDSYEQYF. In DNA form, the CDR3 reads TGTGCCAGCAGTTACTCGAATATAGATTCCTACGAGCAGTACTTC. The V gene is TRBV6-6, the J gene TRBJ2-7; unclear D gene. This CDR3 has 15 amino acids. The V end lost 0 bases, the J end lost 1 base, and 10 bases lay between the germline ends. Per the germline V gene, CDR1 is MNHNY and CDR2 is SVGAGI (reference sequence).

The V gene is TRBV5-4, the J gene TRBJ2-7; 9 bases align to TRBD2. V dropped 0 bases and J dropped 5; count of bases not matched to a gene: 9. CDR1 is SGHNT and CDR2 is YYREEE in the germline V gene (reference sequence). This CDR3 spans 16 amino acids. The CDR3 loop reads CASSLGAGGPSDEQYF. The DNA of the CDR3 is TGTGCCAGCAGCTTGGGCGCGGGGGGGCCTAGTGACGAGCAGTACTTC. Variable domain in full (rest from reference TRBV5-4 and TRBJ2-7): ETGVTQSPTHLIKTRGQQVTLRCSSQSGHNTVSWYQQALGQGPQFIFQYYREEENGRGNFPPRFSGLQFPNYSSELNVNALELDDSALYLCASSLGAGGPSDEQYFGPGTRLTVT.

V and J are TRBV30 and TRBJ2-1; D uncertain. V lost 3 bases, J lost 7 bases, and 7 bases lay in between. Germline V CDR1 and CDR2: GTSNPN, SVGIG (reference sequence). This CDR3 has 11 amino acids. CDR3 residues: CAWRSRNEQFF. CDR3 bases: TGTGCCTGGAGAAGCCGAAATGAGCAGTTCTTC.

The V gene is TRBV4-2, the J gene TRBJ1-1, with D hard to call. Germline V gives CDR1 LGHNA, CDR2 YNFKEQ. The length of the CDR3 is 14 residues. V lost 3 bases and J lost 0, with 8 bases in between. CDR3 in DNA: TGTGCCAGCAGCCAGCCCGACATGAACACTGAAGCTTTCTTT. Encoded protein: CASSQPDMNTEAFF.

The chain uses TRBV6-4 and TRBJ2-2, with D perhaps TRBD2 (6 bases). Trimming pared 7 bases from V and 1 base from J, leaving 13 bases between. The germline V gene has CDR1 MRHNA and CDR2 SNTAGT. This CDR3 has 15 residues. CDR3 sequence reads: CASTPEAGNTGELFF. The CDR3 bases are TGTGCCAGCACCCCTGAAGCGGGGAACACCGGGGAGCTGTTTTTT.

The chain combines TRBV19 with TRBJ1-6, with D possibly TRBD1 on 5 matching bases. Germline CDR1 reads LNHDA; CDR2 reads SQIVND (reference sequence). This CDR3 region has 16 residues. Between the trimmed V and J ends, which lost 2 bases and 9 bases, there was a span of 17 bases. The CDR3 here is CASSITTGGKSSPLHF. Written as DNA, the CDR3 is TGTGCCAGTAGTATAACCACGGGGGGTAAAAGTTCACCCCTCCACTTT.

This chain links TRBV18 with TRBJ1-1; no reliable D call. Trimming pared 5 bases from V and 3 bases from J, leaving 13 bases between. The CDR3 runs to 14 residues. The germline CDR1 and CDR2 sequences are KGHSH and LQKENI. CDR3 in DNA: TGTGCCAGCTCAAAATCTCGGGGAGACACTGAAGCTTTCTTT. Protein: CASSKSRGDTEAFF.